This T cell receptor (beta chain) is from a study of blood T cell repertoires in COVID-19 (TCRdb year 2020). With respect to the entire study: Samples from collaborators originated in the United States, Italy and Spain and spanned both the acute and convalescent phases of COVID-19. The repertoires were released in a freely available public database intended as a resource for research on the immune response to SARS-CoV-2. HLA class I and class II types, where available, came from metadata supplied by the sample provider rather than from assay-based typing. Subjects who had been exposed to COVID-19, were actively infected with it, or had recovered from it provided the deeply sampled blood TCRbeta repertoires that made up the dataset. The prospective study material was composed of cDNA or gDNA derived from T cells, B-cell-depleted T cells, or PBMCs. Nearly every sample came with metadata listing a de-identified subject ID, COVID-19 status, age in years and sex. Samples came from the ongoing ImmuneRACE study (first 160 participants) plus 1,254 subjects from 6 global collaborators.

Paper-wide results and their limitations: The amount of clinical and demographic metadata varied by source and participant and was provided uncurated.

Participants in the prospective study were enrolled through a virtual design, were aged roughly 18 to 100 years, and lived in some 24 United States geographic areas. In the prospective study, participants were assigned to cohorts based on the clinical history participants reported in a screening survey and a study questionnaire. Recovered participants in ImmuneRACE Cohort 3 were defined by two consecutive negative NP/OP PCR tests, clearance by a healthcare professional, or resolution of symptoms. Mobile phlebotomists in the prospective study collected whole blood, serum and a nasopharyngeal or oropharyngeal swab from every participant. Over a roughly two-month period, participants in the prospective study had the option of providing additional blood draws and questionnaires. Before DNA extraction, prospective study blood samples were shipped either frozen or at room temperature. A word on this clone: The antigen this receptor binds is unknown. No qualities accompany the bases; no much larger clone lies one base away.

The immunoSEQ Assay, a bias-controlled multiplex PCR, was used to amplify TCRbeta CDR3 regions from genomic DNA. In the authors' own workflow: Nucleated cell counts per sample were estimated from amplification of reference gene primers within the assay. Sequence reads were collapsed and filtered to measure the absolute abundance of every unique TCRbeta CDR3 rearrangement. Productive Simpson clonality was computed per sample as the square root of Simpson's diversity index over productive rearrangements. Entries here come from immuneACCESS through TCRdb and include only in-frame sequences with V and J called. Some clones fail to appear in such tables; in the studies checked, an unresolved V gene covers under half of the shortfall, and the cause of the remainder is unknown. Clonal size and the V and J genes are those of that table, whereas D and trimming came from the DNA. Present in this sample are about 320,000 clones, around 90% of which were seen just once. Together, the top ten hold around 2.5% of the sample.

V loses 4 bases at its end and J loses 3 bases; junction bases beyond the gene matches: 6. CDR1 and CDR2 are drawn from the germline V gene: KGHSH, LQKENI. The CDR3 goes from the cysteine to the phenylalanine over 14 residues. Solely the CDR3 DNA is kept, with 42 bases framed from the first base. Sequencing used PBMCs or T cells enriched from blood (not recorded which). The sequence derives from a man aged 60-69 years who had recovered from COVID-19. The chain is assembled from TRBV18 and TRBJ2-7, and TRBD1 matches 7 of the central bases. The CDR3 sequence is CASSLGQERYEQYF. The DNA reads TGTGCCAGCTCACTTGGACAGGAACGCTACGAGCAGTACTTC.